This TCR beta chain was obtained from a study of patients and donors after allogeneic stem cell transplantation. Germline V gene data show CDR1 as ENHRY and CDR2 as SYGVKD. The CDR3 consists of 19 residues. V was trimmed by 0 bases and J by 1 base, leaving 19 bases between them. TCRdb reprocessed the RT-PCR reads with MiXCR, giving one entry per CDR3 protein. The sample includes about 410,000 distinct CDR3 sequences, roughly 17% of them seen just once. This TCR was recovered from a human donor who was either an allogeneic HSCT recipient or a stem cell or donor lymphocyte infusion donor (not recorded which). It is not recorded whose cells these are; they may come from a transplant donor. The V call is TRBV10-3, the J call TRBJ1-3; D is possibly TRBD1 (6 bases). The sample taken for sequencing was blood, either unsorted or a sorted T cell fraction (not recorded which). The CDR3 reads CAISESDWGQGKSGNTIYF. The CDR3, as DNA: TGTGCCATCAGTGAGTCTGATTGGGGTCAGGGGAAGTCTGGAAACACCATATATTTT.